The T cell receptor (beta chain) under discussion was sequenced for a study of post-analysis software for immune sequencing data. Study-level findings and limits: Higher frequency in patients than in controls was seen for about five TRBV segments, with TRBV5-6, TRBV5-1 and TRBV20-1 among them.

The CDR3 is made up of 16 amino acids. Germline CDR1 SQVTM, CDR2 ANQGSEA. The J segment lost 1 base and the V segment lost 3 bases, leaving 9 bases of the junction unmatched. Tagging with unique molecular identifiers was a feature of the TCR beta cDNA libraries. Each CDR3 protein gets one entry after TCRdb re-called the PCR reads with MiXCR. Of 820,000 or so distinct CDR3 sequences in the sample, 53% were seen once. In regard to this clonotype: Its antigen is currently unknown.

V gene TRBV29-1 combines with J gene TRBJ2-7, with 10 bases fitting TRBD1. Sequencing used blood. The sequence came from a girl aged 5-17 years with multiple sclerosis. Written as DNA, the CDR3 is TGCAGCGTTGAGGGTCCCGGGACAGGGGCGTCCTACGAGCAGTACTTC. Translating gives CSVEGPGTGASYEQYF.